This is a list of T cell receptor beta chains from one sample in a study of OX40 agonist ivuxolimab in advanced cancers. Profiled with immunoSEQ multiplex PCR; TCRdb holds only in-frame clones, not every one. The table lists some 66,000 clones, around nine tenths of them singletons. Sequencing used CD4+ or CD8+ T cells sorted from blood, obtained in a trial of the OX40 agonist ivuxolimab. The receptors shown here come from an adult with an advanced solid tumor such as melanoma, head and neck, liver or kidney cancer. Each CDR3 is given with its conserved first and last residue. Not all rows give a size; the values are once, few, many and, for expanded clones, a class.

J	V	size	CDR3
TRBJ2-1	TRBV28	few	CASTGAAIPDEQFF
TRBJ2-1	TRBV19	.	CASSIHTSGYFNEQFF
TRBJ2-4	TRBV6-6	.	CASSSGTGENIQYF
TRBJ2-7	TRBV19	.	CASSMGGYEQYF
TRBJ2-1	TRBV7-9	.	CASSTGLAGGGEQFF
TRBJ1-1	TRBV5-1	.	CASSLAGGNTEAFF
TRBJ2-7	TRBV27	.	CATAEIGTGGVEQYF
TRBJ2-6	TRBV6-1	.	CASGQAAANVLTF
TRBJ2-5	TRBV21-1	.	CASSKKMPGTGVQETQYF
TRBJ2-2	TRBV6-1	.	CASNPGQGSGELFF
TRBJ2-1	TRBV5-1	.	CASGLDFGNEQFF
TRBJ2-3	TRBV7-2	.	CASSLYAGGPVDTQYF
TRBJ2-5	TRBV6-5	.	CASSHPGAGEETQYF
TRBJ1-4	TRBV18	.	CASSPRKENEKLFF
TRBJ2-7	TRBV7-6	.	CASSLGGDHEQYF
TRBJ2-7	TRBV5-1	.	CASSQGDSYEQYF
TRBJ1-6	TRBV9	.	CASSPTGANSPLHF
TRBJ2-5	TRBV2	.	CASGTSGSGTQYF
TRBJ2-3	TRBV19	.	CASSIAGTGGTDTQYF
TRBJ2-7	TRBV7-6	.	CASSTPGGEQYF
TRBJ1-2	TRBV5-1	.	CASSLGDRDPRGYTF
TRBJ2-1	TRBV7-2	.	CASSLLAGGPGNEQFF
TRBJ2-7	TRBV10-1	.	CASSLDRSYEQYF
TRBJ2-7	TRBV18	.	CASSPPSQGASEQYF
TRBJ2-1	TRBV7-2	.	CASSLTGGAGVKFF
TRBJ2-3	TRBV11-2	.	CASSLSAGGRTDTQYF
TRBJ1-5	TRBV7-9	.	CASGLGSSNQPQHF
TRBJ2-5	TRBV6-6	.	CASSYGQVQETQYF
TRBJ2-7	TRBV27	.	CASTQSGSGRIYEQYF
TRBJ1-2	TRBV7-1	once	CASSFAGQNRGYTF
TRBJ2-6	TRBV4-3	.	CASSQEGLGGANVLTF
TRBJ2-3	TRBV29-1	.	CSVVLQGADTQYF
TRBJ1-5	TRBV19	.	CASSIPPWDLGGQPQHF
TRBJ1-3	TRBV18	.	CASSLSETGAGGTIYF
TRBJ1-2	TRBV7-9	.	CASSTWTGRGYTF
TRBJ1-5	TRBV6-4	few	CASSDGHLDQPQHF
TRBJ2-3	TRBV27	.	CASSLWGTDTQYF
TRBJ2-7	TRBV5-1	once	CASSLGQTLGEQYF
TRBJ1-1	TRBV19	.	CASGGLLLGTEAFF
TRBJ1-4	TRBV9	.	CASSVGNMGNEKLFF
TRBJ1-4	TRBV6-6	.	CASSGAGREKLFF
TRBJ2-5	TRBV4-2	.	CASSQATSGMETQYF